This TCR beta chain was retrieved from a study of T cell responses to AZD1222 COVID-19 vaccine. Regarding the study as a whole: Spike-wide coverage was observed for vaccine-associated CD4 TCRs, with dominant responses at 160-218 and 743-854. Variant regions that are unmutated are reportedly the target of nearly half of spike-specific TCRs.

V was pared by 2 bases and J by 0 bases, with 12 bases between. The germline V gene has CDR1 SNHLY and CDR2 FYNNEI. The CDR3 contains 16 residues. Assay: immunoSEQ multiplex PCR; the TCRdb copy retains only in-frame clones and omits some. Seen here are some 150,000 clones, approximately 89% observed once, and the top ten hold about 15%. As concerns this clone: Its target is not known.

The chain is built from TRBV2 and TRBJ2-3; no clear D gene. The input for sequencing was peripheral blood, taken on day 0 of AZD1222 vaccination. The receptor's source is an adult in good health. The CDR3 loop reads CASSEFRFSSTDTQYF. In DNA, the CDR3 is TGTGCCAGCAGTGAATTCCGGTTTTCTAGCACAGATACGCAGTATTTT.